The 23 T cell receptor beta chains reported below all come from one sample, sequenced in a study of blood T cell repertoires in COVID-19. Method: immunoSEQ multiplex PCR; TCRdb's copy keeps in-frame clones and lacks some. The sample has about 290,000 clones; 85% to 90% are singletons. What was sequenced was peripheral blood. The receptor set was obtained from a woman in her twenties or thirties with COVID-19, enrolled during active disease.

The sample holds one count of this clone. The V call is TRBV19, the J call TRBJ1-3; TRBD1 matches 8 bases. The V gene's germline CDR1 is LNHDA and CDR2 SQIVND (reference sequence). CDR3 length: 15 amino acids. After removal of 8 bases from V and 4 bases from J, the junction contained 10 bases not matched to a gene. CDR3 protein: CASQTGARLGNTIYF. CDR3 DNA: TGTGCCAGTCAGACAGGGGCTCGGCTGGGAAACACCATATATTTT.

The rearrangement joins TRBV27 to TRBJ1-1; D may be TRBD1 (5 bases). Germline loops: CDR1 MNHEY, CDR2 SMNVEV (reference sequence). The CDR3 totals 13 residues. Trimming took 6 bases from V and 5 from J, leaving 13 bases between them. The CDR3 here is CASSPGGITEAFF. CDR3 DNA sequence: TGTGCCAGCAGCCCGGGGGGGATAACTGAAGCTTTCTTT.

The CDR3 sequence is CASSHTGQFPPDTQYF. CDR3 DNA sequence: TGTGCCAGCAGTCATACGGGACAGTTTCCCCCAGATACGCAGTATTTT. J is TRBJ2-3 and V is TRBV28; 7 positions agree with TRBD1. CDR3 length: 16 amino acids. V was pared by 5 bases and J by 4 bases, with 12 bases of the junction left unmatched. The V gene's germline CDR1 is MDHEN and CDR2 SYDVKM.

The rearrangement uses TRBV20-1 and TRBJ1-1; D gene unclear. The ends were cut back, 3 bases at V and 3 bases at J, with 11 bases in the middle. Germline loops: CDR1 DFQATT, CDR2 SNEGSKA (reference sequence). CDR3 length: 13 amino acids. DNA of the CDR3: TGCAGTGCTAGTATTGGGAGGGACACTGAAGCTTTCTTT. Its translation is CSASIGRDTEAFF.

This clone was recorded a few times. Written as DNA, the CDR3 is TGTGCCAGCACCGTGACAGTTTCCACTGAAGCTTTCTTT. The encoded protein is CASTVTVSTEAFF. This rearrangement joins TRBV12-3 or TRBV12-4 to TRBJ1-1, with D tentatively TRBD1 (5 bases). The CDR3 loop spans 13 amino acids. V lost 7 bases, J lost 4 bases, and 13 bases lay in between.

V usage is TRBV11-2 and J usage is TRBJ2-5, with TRBD2 matching 14 bases. CDR1 and CDR2 from the germline V gene are SGHAT and FQNNGV. This CDR3 is built from 18 residues. With 5 bases clipped from V and 5 bases from J, the junction kept 13 bases outside the gene matches. CDR3 sequence (DNA): TGTGCCAGCAGCGTGGGACTAGCGGGGGTTCTAGAATGGGAGACCCAGTACTTC. Encoded protein: CASSVGLAGVLEWETQYF.

The CDR3 here is CASSLDRPVAAGYTF. The CDR3 DNA reads as TGTGCCAGCAGTTTAGACAGGCCCGTTGCGGCGGGCTACACCTTC. The V call is TRBV6-9, the J call TRBJ1-2, with a possible D match to TRBD1 (6 bases). The CDR3 spans 15 residues. The V end lost 4 bases, the J end lost 8 bases, and 20 bases lay between the germline ends. Germline assignment: CDR1 MNHGY and CDR2 SVAAGI.

CDR3 in DNA: TGTGCCAGCAGTTTTGTGCGGGGTTTTCAAGAGACCCAGTACTTC. Its translation: CASSFVRGFQETQYF. This chain uses TRBV6-6 with TRBJ2-5, with TRBD2 as a possible D gene (6 bases). The length of the CDR3 is 15 residues. CDR1 and CDR2 (germline): MNHNY, SVGAGI (reference sequence). Trimming left V 4 bases short and J 2 bases short, with 14 bases between.

CDR3 amino acids: CASSFPAGGGYTF. Written as DNA, the CDR3 is TGCGCCAGCAGCTTCCCCGCCGGGGGTGGCTACACCTTC. V and J are TRBV5-1 and TRBJ1-2; weak D call: TRBD1 (5 bases). The CDR3 spans 13 residues. Trimming pared 2 bases from V and 7 bases from J, leaving 12 bases between. Germline CDR1 is SGHRS and CDR2 is YFSETQ.

The chain has TRBV9 and TRBJ2-7; 8 bases agree with TRBD1. There are 16 residues in the CDR3. Germline assignment: CDR1 SGDLS and CDR2 YYNGEE. Losses at the gene ends were 0 bases for V and 2 bases for J; bases not matched to a gene: 7. CDR3 loop: CASSVGGGTGPYEQYF. The CDR3 region has the DNA TGTGCCAGCAGCGTAGGAGGGGGGACAGGCCCCTACGAGCAGTACTTC.

The chain combines TRBV7-9 with TRBJ1-1; D is unclear. CDR3 length: 18 residues. V lost 3 bases and J lost 0, with 20 bases in between. Germline V gene data show CDR1 as SEHNR and CDR2 as FQNEAQ (reference sequence). Here the CDR3 DNA reads TGTGCCAGCAGCTTCCCATTTGCAGGAGGACGGGTGAACACTGAAGCTTTCTTT. Protein product: CASSFPFAGGRVNTEAFF. Based on the CDR3 plus reference TRBV7-9 and TRBJ1-1, the full variable domain is DTGVSQNPRHKITKRGQNVTFRCDPISEHNRLYWYRQTLGQGPEFLTYFQNEAQLEKSRLLSDRFSAERPKGSFSTLEIQRTEQGDSAMYLCASSFPFAGGRVNTEAFFGQGTRLTVV.

V usage is TRBV2 and J usage is TRBJ2-3, with TRBD2 matching over 8 bases. The trim removed 4 bases at V and 0 bases at J, leaving 9 bases unmatched. CDR1 is SNHLY and CDR2 is FYNNEI in the germline V gene. CDR3 length: 17 residues. This CDR3 is CASSVPAGAVSTDTQYF. CDR3 in DNA: TGTGCCAGCAGTGTCCCAGCGGGGGCCGTTAGCACAGATACGCAGTATTTT.

This sequence joins TRBV14 and TRBJ1-2, with 9 bases matching TRBD1. This CDR3 comprises 16 residues. Germline V CDR1 and CDR2: SGHDN, FVKESK. Trimming took 2 bases from V and 5 from J; bases not matched to a gene: 9. The CDR3 is CASSQIDGTGFYGYTF. Written as DNA, the CDR3 is TGTGCCAGCAGCCAAATTGACGGGACAGGGTTTTATGGCTACACCTTC.

Written as DNA, the CDR3 is TGCGCCAGCAGCGCGGGACAGGGGGCTAACTATGGCTACACCTTC. This gives the protein CASSAGQGANYGYTF. This chain links TRBV5-1 with TRBJ1-2; TRBD1 matches at 11 bases. V was pared by 4 bases and J by 0 bases, with 2 bases of the junction left unmatched. Germline lookup yields CDR1 SGHRS and CDR2 YFSETQ. CDR3 length: 15 amino acids. The full variable domain, rest sourced from reference TRBV5-1 and TRBJ1-2, is KAGVTQTPRYLIKTRGQQVTLSCSPISGHRSVSWYQQTPGQGLQFLFEYFSETQRNKGNFPGRFSGRQFSNSRSEMNVSTLELGDSALYLCASSAGQGANYGYTFGSGTRLTVV.

J is TRBJ2-1 and V is TRBV24-1; 9 bases fit TRBD1. The CDR3 sequence is 15 residues long. V lost 3 bases and J lost 6; bases outside the gene matches: 5. CDR1 and CDR2 from the germline V gene are KGHDR and SFDVKD. CDR3 residues: CATSDAGQGRNEQFF. CDR3 nucleotide sequence: TGTGCCACCAGTGATGCGGGACAGGGACGCAATGAGCAGTTCTTC.

The chain links TRBV19 to TRBJ2-2; D unclear. The CDR3 sequence is 14 residues long. Looked up from germline, CDR1 is LNHDA and CDR2 is SQIVND (reference sequence). V dropped 5 bases and J dropped 1 base, with 8 bases sitting between them. CDR3 DNA sequence: TGTGCCAGTAGTGTCCTTTGGAACACCGGGGAGCTGTTTTTT. Translation gives CASSVLWNTGELFF. Drawing the rest from reference TRBV19 and TRBJ2-2, the complete variable domain is DGGITQSPKYLFRKEGQNVTLSCEQNLNHDAMYWYRQDPGQGLRLIYYSQIVNDFQKGDIAEGYSVSREKKESFPLTVTSAQKNPTAFYLCASSVLWNTGELFFGEGSRLTVL.

V is TRBV10-2 and J is TRBJ1-3; the D gene is possibly TRBD1 (6 bases). Germline V gives CDR1 WSHSY, CDR2 SAAADI. The V end lost 5 bases, the J end lost 1 base, and 21 bases lay between the germline ends. The CDR3 is 18 amino acids. This CDR3 is CASSSQGGHGESGNTIYF. The CDR3 DNA reads as TGCGCCAGCAGTTCTCAAGGGGGACATGGGGAATCTGGAAACACCATATATTTT.

In nucleotides, the CDR3 is TGCGCCAGCAGTGAGTATCGGAGGACCGGGGAGCTGTTTTTT. This translates into CASSEYRRTGELFF. The genes are TRBV10-1 and TRBJ2-2, with a weak D call TRBD2 (5 bases). The germline CDR1 and CDR2 sequences are WNHNN and SYGVQD (reference sequence). V dropped 1 base and J dropped 5 bases, with 8 bases sitting between them. This CDR3 spans 14 amino acids.

The table lists this clone with a few counts. The chain joins TRBV6-1 to TRBJ1-2; 12 nucleotides line up with TRBD1. CDR3 length: 17 residues. Germline CDR1 is MNHNS and CDR2 is SASEGT. With V trimmed by 4 bases and J by 8 bases, 14 bases remained unmatched. This CDR3 is CASSATSGTGGAKGYTF. CDR3 coding DNA: TGTGCCAGCAGTGCTACCTCCGGGACAGGGGGCGCAAAGGGCTACACCTTC.

This sequence joins TRBV18 and TRBJ1-3; possible D gene TRBD1, 6 bases. The CDR3 has 15 residues. Trimming pared 10 bases from V and 2 bases from J, leaving 18 bases between. Germline CDR1 is KGHSH and CDR2 is LQKENI. The CDR3 sequence: CATSPQGLAGNTIYF. For the CDR3, the DNA is TGTGCCACTTCACCCCAGGGGCTGGCTGGAAACACCATATATTTT. The whole variable domain, remainder taken from reference TRBV18 and TRBJ1-3, is NAGVMQNPRHLVRRRGQEARLRCSPMKGHSHVYWYRQLPEEGLKFMVYLQKENIIDESGMPKERFSAEFPKEGPSILRIQQVVRGDSAAYFCATSPQGLAGNTIYFGEGSWLTVV.

The chain recombines TRBV9 with TRBJ2-5; D possibly corresponds to TRBD2 (6 bases). V shed 4 bases and J shed 4 bases, with 11 bases lying between them. CDR3 length: 13 amino acids. Germline CDR1 SGDLS, CDR2 YYNGEE. The CDR3 is CASSPGLGETQYF. In DNA, the CDR3 is TGTGCCAGCAGCCCGGGACTGGGAGAGACCCAGTACTTC. Based on the CDR3 plus reference TRBV9 and TRBJ2-5, the full variable domain is DSGVTQTPKHLITATGQRVTLRCSPRSGDLSVYWYQQSLDQGLQFLIQYYNGEERAKGNILERFSAQQFPDLHSELNLSSLELGDSALYFCASSPGLGETQYFGPGTRLLVL.

The rearrangement uses TRBV6-1 and TRBJ1-4; D gene ambiguous. Trimming cost V 1 base and J 7 bases, with 4 bases left between them. The germline gives CDR1 MNHNS, CDR2 SASEGT. This CDR3 contains 12 residues. The chain's CDR3 is CASSEVGEKLFF. As DNA, the CDR3 is TGTGCCAGCAGTGAAGTCGGTGAAAAACTGTTTTTT.

This clone appeared a single time. V is TRBV5-1 and J is TRBJ1-4, with TRBD1 identical over 7 bases. This CDR3 contains 14 residues. The germline gives CDR1 SGHRS, CDR2 YFSETQ. V shed 3 bases, J shed 8 bases, and the junction held 7 bases outside the gene matches. The CDR3 spells CASSSNRGGEKLFF. CDR3 coding DNA: TGCGCCAGCAGCTCTAACAGGGGTGGCGAAAAACTGTTTTTT. The full variable domain, with the rest looked up from reference TRBV5-1 and TRBJ1-4, is KAGVTQTPRYLIKTRGQQVTLSCSPISGHRSVSWYQQTPGQGLQFLFEYFSETQRNKGNFPGRFSGRQFSNSRSEMNVSTLELGDSALYLCASSSNRGGEKLFFGSGTQLSVL.